A single sample is the source of the 25 T cell receptor beta chains below, sequenced in a study of T cell changes during pregnancy in multiple sclerosis (dated 2019 in TCRdb). Library construction relied on the immunoSEQ multiplex PCR assay. This is the immuneACCESS table as TCRdb keeps it, with only in-frame sequences that have V and J called. A part of the clones is gone; compared with another copy, unresolved V genes explain less than half, and the rest is unexplained. For this sample the table gives roughly 89,000 clones, of which approximately 92% were detected only once. 3.5% to 4.5% of the sample belongs to the ten largest clones. The material sequenced was peripheral blood, taken in the first trimester of pregnancy. Every receptor here comes from a female donor with multiple sclerosis, enrolled in a pregnancy study.

The chain recombines TRBV6-5 with TRBJ2-7; 9 nucleotides align to TRBD1. V lost 2 bases and J lost 7; bases outside the gene matches: 9. The CDR3 totals 15 residues. Germline CDR1 MNHEY, CDR2 SVGAGI. This CDR3 reads CASSYGGQGSREQYF. CDR3 DNA sequence: TGTGCCAGCAGTTACGGCGGACAGGGGAGTCGGGAGCAGTACTTC.

This chain joins TRBV18 and TRBJ1-1; TRBD1 aligns across 8 bases. The CDR3 length is 12 residues. Germline CDR1 and CDR2: KGHSH and LQKENI. J was trimmed by 7 bases and V by 6 bases; bases with no gene match: 4. The CDR3 loop reads CASSAGGDEAFF. CDR3 nucleotides: TGTGCCAGCTCGGCAGGGGGCGATGAAGCTTTCTTT.

The rearrangement joins TRBV19 to TRBJ2-3, with 14 bases fitting TRBD2. This CDR3 contains 16 residues. V trimming: 4 bases; J trimming: 2 bases; junction bases outside the gene matches: 2. CDR1 LNHDA and CDR2 SQIVND come from the germline V gene (reference sequence). The CDR3 reads CASSRTSGGLTDTQYF. The CDR3 DNA reads TGTGCCAGTAGTAGGACTAGCGGGGGGCTCACAGATACGCAGTATTTT.

The V and J genes are TRBV18 and TRBJ1-6; tentatively, D is TRBD1 (5 bases). Deletions cut 5 bases from V and 8 bases from J, with 16 bases between. The germline CDR1 and CDR2 sequences are KGHSH and LQKENI. The CDR3 contains 15 residues. CDR3: CASSAGRGADSPLHF. CDR3 coding DNA: TGTGCCAGCTCAGCGGGACGGGGAGCAGATTCACCCCTCCACTTT.

The gene calls are TRBV6-1 and TRBJ2-7; D perhaps matches TRBD2 (6 bases). This CDR3 contains 15 residues. With 1 base removed from V and 7 bases from J, the gap between germline ends came to 17 bases. Germline V lookup: CDR1 MNHNS, CDR2 SASEGT. The CDR3 here is CASSEGWGLLREQYF. The CDR3 DNA reads TGTGCCAGCAGTGAAGGGTGGGGACTCTTGAGGGAGCAGTACTTC.

The J gene is TRBJ1-1, the V gene TRBV7-2; TRBD1 matches at 8 bases. V dropped 5 bases and J dropped 5; count of bases not matched to a gene: 13. CDR3 length: 16 amino acids. CDR1 SGHTA and CDR2 FQGNSA come from the germline V gene. CDR3 region: CASSERGTGGWTEAFF. The CDR3 bases are TGTGCCAGCAGCGAAAGAGGTACAGGGGGTTGGACTGAAGCTTTCTTT.

The chain couples TRBV6-5 to TRBJ1-3; D call uncertain. Between the trimmed V and J ends, which lost 10 bases and 0 bases, there was a span of 7 bases. CDR3 size: 12 residues. Germline CDR1 and CDR2: MNHEY and SVGAGI. The CDR3 DNA sequence: TGTGCCACCACTAGCTCTGGAAACACCATATATTTT. It yields the protein CATTSSGNTIYF.

The rearrangement joins TRBV5-6 to TRBJ1-5, with D maybe TRBD1 (6 bases). Germline CDR1 is SGHDT and CDR2 is YYEEEE. Trimming shortened V by 0 bases and J by 1 base, and 14 bases separated the two germline ends. There are 17 residues in the CDR3. In DNA, the CDR3 is TGTGCCAGCAGCTTGGGAATACAGGGCTTGAGCAATCAGCCCCAGCATTTT. Translated: CASSLGIQGLSNQPQHF.

The chain has TRBV10-3 and TRBJ2-4; possibly TRBD2 for D (7 bases). This CDR3 has 15 residues. The V end was cut by 0 bases, the J end by 8 bases, with 14 bases between. Germline values: CDR1 ENHRY, CDR2 SYGVKD. CDR3 nucleotides: TGTGCCATCAGTGAGTCTGGGGGGGGCACGGACATTCAGTACTTC. Translated, it gives CAISESGGGTDIQYF.

The chain couples TRBV4-1 to TRBJ2-7, with TRBD2 as a possible D gene (6 bases). V lost 1 base and J lost 4, with 14 bases in between. The CDR3 covers 15 residues. The germline V gene has CDR1 MGHRA and CDR2 YSYEKL. The CDR3 sequence is CASSQAVPEGYEQYF. The CDR3 region has the DNA TGCGCCAGCAGCCAAGCTGTGCCGGAGGGGTACGAGCAGTACTTC.

The chain combines TRBV4-1 with TRBJ2-2; the D is unclear. Germline V gene sequence: CDR1 MGHRA, CDR2 YSYEKL. Trimming pared 1 base from V and 9 bases from J, leaving 18 bases between. CDR3 length: 16 amino acids. DNA of the CDR3: TGCGCCAGCAGCCAAGGTCCCGGGTCCCTAGGAAGGGAGCTGTTTTTT. This translates into CASSQGPGSLGRELFF.

The gene calls are TRBV4-1 and TRBJ2-5; D remains ambiguous. Germline-derived CDR1 and CDR2 are MGHRA and YSYEKL. The CDR3 length is 13 residues. With 1 base removed from V and 5 bases from J, the gap between germline ends came to 8 bases. The CDR3 loop is CASSQGQVETQYF. CDR3 nucleotide sequence: TGCGCCAGCAGCCAAGGGCAGGTCGAGACCCAGTACTTC.

For this clone: The junction and the germline gene differ at one end; a read error may be behind it. The gene calls are TRBV6-5 and TRBJ2-3; a possible D gene is TRBD2 (6 bases). This CDR3 is 15 amino acids long. The germline CDR1 and CDR2 sequences are MNHEY and SVGAGI. The CDR3 here is CASSLFRGSTYTQYF. The CDR3, as DNA: TGTGCCAGCAGCCTATTTCGGGGGAGCACATATACGCAGTATTTT.

The chain carries TRBV9 and TRBJ2-6, with 8 bases aligning to TRBD1. J lost 1 base, V lost 3 bases, and 9 bases had no gene match. Germline loops: CDR1 SGDLS, CDR2 YYNGEE. The CDR3 loop spans 18 amino acids. In DNA form, the CDR3 reads TGTGCCAGCAGCGCCCGACAGGGGAAGCTTTCTGGGGCCAACGTCCTGACTTTC. Encoded protein: CASSARQGKLSGANVLTF.

The V and J genes are TRBV30 and TRBJ1-1, with D tentatively TRBD1 (6 bases). V was cut by 2 bases and J by 7 bases, with 11 bases left in between. CDR3 length: 12 amino acids. Germline V gene sequence: CDR1 GTSNPN, CDR2 SVGIG (reference sequence). Written as DNA, the CDR3 is TGTGCCTGGAGTTTAGGGGGAGTTGAAGCTTTCTTT. This sequence encodes CAWSLGGVEAFF.

This rearrangement joins TRBV7-3 to TRBJ2-2, with TRBD2 as a possible D gene (5 bases). Germline CDR1 is SGHTA and CDR2 is FQGTGA. This CDR3 has 13 residues. Trimming took 1 base from V and 5 from J, leaving 5 bases between them. CDR3 nucleotides: TGTGCCAGCAGCTTAATAGCGACCGGGGAGCTGTTTTTT. This translates into CASSLIATGELFF.

The CDR3 nucleotides are TGTGCCAGCACGAGACAGGAGACTAGCACAGATACGCAGTATTTT. Residues: CASTRQETSTDTQYF. This chain uses TRBV6-6 with TRBJ2-3, with D possibly TRBD1 on 6 matching bases. Per germline, CDR1 MNHNY and CDR2 SVGAGI (reference sequence). Trimming cost V 7 bases and J 0 bases, with 14 bases left between them. CDR3 length: 15 residues.

The chain links TRBV7-3 to TRBJ2-3; D possibly corresponds to TRBD2 (7 bases). The CDR3 length is 17 residues. Between the trimmed V and J ends, which lost 5 bases and 2 bases, there was a span of 20 bases. The germline CDR1 and CDR2 sequences are SGHTA and FQGTGA. DNA of the CDR3: TGTGCCAGCAGCCTCAGCGAATGGGGGGGCCACACAGATACGCAGTATTTT. Residues: CASSLSEWGGHTDTQYF.

Comment on this clone: Other nucleotide sequences in the sample specify the same CDR3. This chain uses TRBV19 with TRBJ2-2, with D perhaps matching TRBD1 (5 bases). Germline lookup yields CDR1 LNHDA and CDR2 SQIVND (reference sequence). V lost 3 bases, J lost 5 bases, and 7 bases lay in between. This CDR3 has 13 amino acids. The CDR3 region has the DNA TGTGCCAGTAGTATTAGGGGTACCGGGGAGCTGTTTTTT. It specifies CASSIRGTGELFF.

This clone was counted a few times. The chain has TRBV7-8 and TRBJ1-5; 7 bases line up with TRBD1. The CDR3 is 14 residues long. J lost 4 bases, V lost 0 bases, and 0 bases had no gene match. The V gene's germline CDR1 is SGHVS and CDR2 FQNEAQ. For the CDR3, the DNA is TGTGCCAGCAGCTTAGCGACAGGGAATCAGCCCCAGCATTTT. This sequence encodes CASSLATGNQPQHF.

V gene TRBV19 combines with J gene TRBJ2-2; 8 nucleotides line up with TRBD2. The CDR3 totals 15 residues. V was clipped by 3 bases and J by 7 bases; unmatched bases: 7. Per germline, CDR1 LNHDA and CDR2 SQIVND (reference sequence). CDR3 nucleotide sequence: TGTGCCAGTAGTATGACGGGGGGGCAGGTCGGGGAGCTGTTTTTT. Encoded protein: CASSMTGGQVGELFF.

This clone was seen just once. The chain employs TRBV11-3 and TRBJ2-2; 10 bases are shared with TRBD1. The CDR3 sequence is 15 residues long. J gave up 7 bases and V 4 bases, and 6 bases lay outside the gene matches. The V gene's germline CDR1 is SGHNT and CDR2 YENEEA. The CDR3 is CASSWGQGFIGELFF. CDR3 sequence (DNA): TGTGCCAGCAGCTGGGGACAGGGGTTCATCGGGGAGCTGTTTTTT.

The rearrangement joins TRBV7-8 to TRBJ1-1; D is ambiguous. The germline CDR1 and CDR2 sequences are SGHVS and FQNEAQ. The CDR3 length is 14 residues. Trimming shortened V by 7 bases and J by 1 base, and 13 bases separated the two germline ends. CDR3 sequence reads: CASTLERGNTEAFF. CDR3 sequence (DNA): TGTGCCAGCACCTTGGAGCGGGGGAACACTGAAGCTTTCTTT.

The CDR3: CASSNRDREEMAGNTIYF. The CDR3 DNA is TGCGCCAGCAGCAACCGGGACAGGGAAGAGATGGCGGGAAACACCATATATTTT. This chain connects TRBV4-1 to TRBJ1-3; 9 nucleotides match TRBD1. CDR3 length: 18 amino acids. Germline CDR1 MGHRA, CDR2 YSYEKL. With 5 bases clipped from V and 4 bases from J, the junction kept 15 bases outside the gene matches.

The chain combines TRBV7-6 with TRBJ2-3; the match to TRBD1 covers 8 bases. The germline CDR1 and CDR2 sequences are SGHVS and FNYEAQ. The V and J ends lost 4 bases and 1 base, in that order; junction bases with no gene match: 10. This CDR3 spans 17 amino acids. In DNA, the CDR3 is TGTGCCAGCAGCTCTCGACCGGGACAGGCACGCACAGATACGCAGTATTTT. Protein: CASSSRPGQARTDTQYF.